Listed here are 32 T cell receptor beta chains from one sample, sequenced in a study of blood T cell repertoires in COVID-19. Produced via immunoSEQ multiplex PCR; TCRdb's table is partial and in-frame only. The sample carries approximately 240,000 clones, roughly 80% recorded once. Sequenced: peripheral blood. These receptors originate from a woman aged 60-75 years who had recovered from COVID-19.

In its sample, this clone was seen a few times. The chain couples TRBV6-1 to TRBJ1-2; D is unresolved. Germline CDR1 MNHNS, CDR2 SASEGT. This CDR3 has 14 amino acids. Trimming took off 0 bases at V and 1 base at J, with 6 bases between the two ends. The CDR3 DNA reads as TGTGCCAGCAGTGAAGCGTTCAATAACTATGGCTACACCTTC. Translating it yields CASSEAFNNYGYTF.

V usage is TRBV7-8 and J usage is TRBJ2-3, with a possible D match to TRBD2 (6 bases). This CDR3 has 15 residues. Trimming cost V 5 bases and J 2 bases, with 14 bases left between them. Germline CDR1 and CDR2: SGHVS and FQNEAQ. CDR3 sequence: CASSPTRVNTDTQYF. CDR3 sequence (DNA): TGTGCCAGCAGCCCGACTAGAGTTAACACAGATACGCAGTATTTT. Filled out from reference TRBV7-8 and TRBJ2-3, the complete variable domain reads GAGVSQSPRYKVAKRGQDVALRCDPISGHVSLFWYQQALGQGPEFLTYFQNEAQLDKSGLPSDRFFAERPEGSVSTLKIQRTQQEDSAVYLCASSPTRVNTDTQYFGPGTRLTVL.

The chain employs TRBV10-3 and TRBJ1-2; D is unresolved. The CDR3 consists of 12 residues. Germline CDR1 is ENHRY and CDR2 is SYGVKD. Trimming stripped 3 bases from V and 7 bases from J, with 9 bases between. The CDR3: CAISDYPPGYTF. In DNA form, the CDR3 reads TGTGCCATCAGTGACTACCCCCCTGGCTACACCTTC.

This chain links TRBV19 with TRBJ1-1; no clear D gene. Germline loops: CDR1 LNHDA, CDR2 SQIVND (reference sequence). This CDR3 has 14 amino acids. V lost 3 bases, J lost 6 bases, and 14 bases lay in between. CDR3 bases: TGTGCCAGTAGTATGCGGTGGCGAACCCCTGAAGCTTTCTTT. Translation gives CASSMRWRTPEAFF.

The chain recombines TRBV6-5 with TRBJ1-1; a possible D gene is TRBD1 (5 bases). Germline-derived CDR1 and CDR2 are MNHEY and SVGAGI. V shed 7 bases and J shed 0 bases, with 9 bases lying between them. The CDR3 length is 13 residues. CDR3 nucleotides: TGTGCCAGCAAGTGGGGGGTGAACACTGAAGCTTTCTTT. Protein sequence: CASKWGVNTEAFF.

The chain combines TRBV9 with TRBJ1-2, with TRBD1 matching 7 bases. The V gene end was trimmed by 4 bases and the J gene end by 4 bases; junction bases not matched to a gene: 7. Germline V gives CDR1 SGDLS, CDR2 YYNGEE. The CDR3 consists of 14 residues. CDR3: CASSPGDRPYGYTF. In DNA form, the CDR3 reads TGTGCCAGCAGCCCAGGGGACAGACCCTATGGCTACACCTTC.

This sequence joins TRBV18 and TRBJ1-1; D unclear. Trimming took off 3 bases at V and 6 bases at J, with 11 bases between the two ends. The CDR3 has 13 residues. Germline V gene sequence: CDR1 KGHSH, CDR2 LQKENI. The CDR3 coding sequence is TGTGCCAGCTCACCGGGCACGTCGCCTGAAGCTTTCTTT. Amino acid sequence: CASSPGTSPEAFF.

This chain uses TRBV6-1 with TRBJ1-5; 9 bases are shared with TRBD1. Unmatched junction bases numbered 14, after V lost 1 base and J lost 4 bases. Germline CDR1 reads MNHNS; CDR2 reads SASEGT. The CDR3 has 19 residues. This chain's CDR3 is CASSEVGTGSQWMNQPQHF. CDR3 sequence (DNA): TGTGCCAGCAGTGAAGTCGGGACAGGGTCTCAATGGATGAATCAGCCCCAGCATTTT.

This sequence joins TRBV19 and TRBJ1-4; 10 nucleotides agree with TRBD1. The CDR3 totals 15 residues. Germline trimming cut 4 bases from V and 8 bases from J; bases unmatched to any gene: 7. Germline values: CDR1 LNHDA, CDR2 SQIVND (reference sequence). This CDR3 is CASSTRQGAEEKLFF. The CDR3 DNA follows: TGTGCCAGTAGTACACGACAGGGGGCCGAGGAAAAACTGTTTTTT.

This clone was picked up a small number of times. The chain has TRBV4-1 and TRBJ1-5, with D possibly matching TRBD1 (5 bases). Germline-derived CDR1 and CDR2 are MGHRA and YSYEKL. CDR3 length: 14 amino acids. The V end lost 0 bases, the J end lost 8 bases, and 11 bases lay between the germline ends. CDR3 nucleotide sequence: TGCGCCAGCAGCCAAGACAGGGATATCGAGCCCCAGCATTTT. Translating gives CASSQDRDIEPQHF.

The rearrangement uses TRBV7-6 and TRBJ2-3; 9 bases are a match to TRBD2. The junction had 13 bases not matched to a gene; V was cut back by 9 bases and J by 6 bases. This CDR3 is built from 15 residues. Germline values: CDR1 SGHVS, CDR2 FNYEAQ. CDR3 DNA: TGTGCCAGTACAGGACCGGGACTAGCTACCGATACGCAGTATTTT. It codes for CASTGPGLATDTQYF.

The chain couples TRBV10-2 to TRBJ1-5; 7 bases line up with TRBD1. With V trimmed by 10 bases and J by 4 bases, 7 bases remained unmatched. CDR1 and CDR2 from the germline V gene are WSHSY and SAAADI. This CDR3 spans 13 amino acids. CDR3 sequence: CATGQALNQPQHF. DNA for the CDR3: TGCGCCACCGGACAGGCCCTTAATCAGCCCCAGCATTTT.

CDR3 residues: CASSPLNRGHQPQHF. The CDR3, as DNA: TGCGCCAGCAGTCCCCTGAACAGGGGCCATCAGCCCCAGCATTTT. The V call is TRBV23-1, the J call TRBJ1-5; 7 nucleotides align to TRBD1. TRBV23-1 is labeled an ORF, and its function is uncertain. This CDR3 is 15 amino acids long. J was trimmed by 5 bases and V by 4 bases; bases with no gene match: 8.

V usage is TRBV5-1 and J usage is TRBJ2-3, with D possibly TRBD1 on 6 matching bases. The V gene lost 7 bases and the J gene lost 0 bases, with 12 bases spanning the gap. The CDR3 contains 14 residues. Germline V CDR1 and CDR2: SGHRS, YFSETQ. CDR3: CASGGTTSTDTQYF. The CDR3 DNA reads as TGCGCCAGCGGGGGCACGACTAGCACAGATACGCAGTATTTT.

This clone appeared once. The chain uses TRBV2 and TRBJ1-4; 9 bases line up with TRBD1. J lost 8 bases, V lost 6 bases, and 10 bases had no gene match. Looked up from germline, CDR1 is SNHLY and CDR2 is FYNNEI. This CDR3 contains 15 residues. The chain's CDR3 is CASRRDRATREKLFF. The CDR3 DNA reads as TGTGCCAGCAGGAGGGACAGGGCAACGAGAGAAAAACTGTTTTTT.

The CDR3 protein is CASRPAGGHYNEQFF. DNA of the CDR3: TGTGCCAGCAGACCCGCGGGGGGGCACTACAATGAGCAGTTCTTC. The rearrangement links TRBV6-5 to TRBJ2-1; 9 bases match TRBD2. The J segment lost 3 bases and the V segment lost 6 bases, leaving 6 bases of the junction unmatched. CDR1 and CDR2 from the germline V gene are MNHEY and SVGAGI. CDR3 length: 15 residues.

The table lists this clone with a count of one. The chain employs TRBV10-3 and TRBJ2-3, with D possibly being TRBD1 (5 bases). Germline values: CDR1 ENHRY, CDR2 SYGVKD. V was shortened by 3 bases and J by 4 bases, with 14 bases between the two germline ends. The CDR3 sequence is 15 residues long. CDR3 loop: CAISDVAGRADTQYF. CDR3 coding DNA: TGTGCCATCAGTGATGTGGCAGGGCGCGCAGATACGCAGTATTTT.

Here the CDR3 DNA reads TGTGCCAGCAGCTTGGTACAGGGCGACACAGATACGCAGTATTTT. The encoded protein is CASSLVQGDTDTQYF. The chain uses TRBV5-6 and TRBJ2-3; TRBD1 is a possible D gene (6 bases). Per the germline V gene, CDR1 is SGHDT and CDR2 is YYEEEE. The CDR3 contains 15 residues. The V and J ends lost 0 bases and 2 bases respectively, with 10 bases between them. Supplemented by reference TRBV5-6 and TRBJ2-3, the full variable domain reads DAGVTQSPTHLIKTRGQQVTLRCSPKSGHDTVSWYQQALGQGPQFIFQYYEEEERQRGNFPDRFSGHQFPNYSSELNVNALLLGDSALYLCASSLVQGDTDTQYFGPGTRLTVL.

The chain couples TRBV7-2 to TRBJ1-2, with D unclear. The V end lost 4 bases, the J end lost 2 bases, and 17 bases lay between the germline ends. The CDR3 has 16 residues. From germline, CDR1 is SGHTA and CDR2 FQGNSA. The CDR3 DNA sequence: TGTGCCAGCAGCTCCAGATCAGGCCGTACAAACTATGGCTACACCTTC. Amino acid sequence: CASSSRSGRTNYGYTF.

The genes are TRBV2 and TRBJ2-1; D is uncertain. The V gene lost 7 bases and the J gene lost 6 bases, with 13 bases spanning the gap. Germline CDR1 SNHLY, CDR2 FYNNEI. The CDR3 consists of 13 residues. CDR3: CASTGSPANEQFF. The CDR3 DNA sequence: TGTGCCAGCACTGGTAGCCCGGCCAATGAGCAGTTCTTC.

This chain uses TRBV21-1 with TRBJ1-5; TRBD1 was called by the table and not checked on the DNA. TRBV21-1 is noted as a pseudogene. The CDR3 loop spans 16 amino acids. The CDR3 protein is CASSNPPDREDHPQHF. The CDR3 nucleotides are TGTGCCAGCAGCAATCCCCCCGACAGGGAAGATCATCCCCAGCATTTT.

The genes are TRBV9 and TRBJ1-6; D possibly corresponds to TRBD1 (6 bases). The germline V gene has CDR1 SGDLS and CDR2 YYNGEE. CDR3 length equals 14 residues. Trimming took off 0 bases at V and 7 bases at J, with 8 bases between the two ends. This chain's CDR3 is CASSVAQGNSPLHF. The DNA for the CDR3 is TGTGCCAGCAGCGTAGCCCAGGGGAATTCACCCCTCCACTTT.

V and J are TRBV19 and TRBJ1-1; 10 positions agree with TRBD1. CDR3 length: 13 residues. Unmatched junction bases numbered 5, after V lost 9 bases and J lost 4 bases. Germline loops: CDR1 LNHDA, CDR2 SQIVND (reference sequence). CDR3 coding DNA: TGTGCCAGCGGGACAGGGGAGGCCACTGAAGCTTTCTTT. It codes for CASGTGEATEAFF.

The rearrangement joins TRBV25-1 to TRBJ2-1, with 7 bases matching TRBD2. V trimming: 2 bases; J trimming: 9 bases; junction bases outside the gene matches: 4. Germline lookup yields CDR1 MGHDK and CDR2 SYGVNS. This CDR3 has 13 residues. CDR3 coding DNA: TGTGCCAGCAGTGAAATCGGGGGGAGTGAGCAGTTCTTC. It is translated as CASSEIGGSEQFF.

V and J are TRBV11-3 and TRBJ2-4, with 10 bases lining up with TRBD1. J was trimmed by 3 bases and V by 5 bases; bases with no gene match: 7. Germline values: CDR1 SGHNT, CDR2 YENEEA. The CDR3 has 16 residues. This CDR3 is CASSPGTGEVKNIQYF. CDR3 coding DNA: TGTGCCAGCAGCCCCGGGACAGGGGAAGTCAAAAACATTCAGTACTTC.

The CDR3 DNA is TGTGCCAGCTCACTTGGGACAGGGGGCCAAGAGACCCAGTACTTC. Translated: CASSLGTGGQETQYF. The chain employs TRBV18 and TRBJ2-5; 11 bases line up with TRBD1. The CDR3 totals 15 residues. J was trimmed by 1 base and V by 4 bases; bases with no gene match: 2. Germline V gene data show CDR1 as KGHSH and CDR2 as LQKENI. The variable domain in full, completed from reference TRBV18 and TRBJ2-5, reads NAGVMQNPRHLVRRRGQEARLRCSPMKGHSHVYWYRQLPEEGLKFMVYLQKENIIDESGMPKERFSAEFPKEGPSILRIQQVVRGDSAAYFCASSLGTGGQETQYFGPGTRLLVL.

The V and J genes are TRBV2 and TRBJ1-6; 7 bases align to TRBD1. Germline V gene data show CDR1 as SNHLY and CDR2 as FYNNEI. The CDR3 loop spans 16 amino acids. Trimming cost V 4 bases and J 6 bases; bases outside gene matches: 9. CDR3 in DNA: TGTGCCAGCAGTGTTTGGGCAGGGGGACTTAATTCACCCCTCCACTTT. This translates into CASSVWAGGLNSPLHF.

This sequence joins TRBV5-1 and TRBJ2-7; 16 bases agree with TRBD2. Germline V gene data show CDR1 as SGHRS and CDR2 as YFSETQ. The CDR3 covers 19 residues. The J segment lost 2 bases and the V segment lost 1 base, leaving 9 bases of the junction unmatched. The CDR3 DNA is TGCGCCAGCAGCTTGTGGCCCTTAGGGACTAGCGGGGGGGCCTACGAGCAGTACTTC. Translated: CASSLWPLGTSGGAYEQYF.

The gene calls are TRBV19 and TRBJ2-1, with a possible D match to TRBD1 (7 bases). Germline V gives CDR1 LNHDA, CDR2 SQIVND (reference sequence). This CDR3 spans 15 amino acids. Deletions cut 6 bases from V and 2 bases from J, with 14 bases between. This CDR3 is CASSFGGGAYNEQFF. The CDR3 nucleotides are TGTGCCAGTAGCTTTGGAGGGGGCGCCTACAATGAGCAGTTCTTC.

The J gene is TRBJ1-1, the V gene TRBV5-1; D remains unclear. This CDR3 contains 14 residues. V lost 1 base to trimming and J lost 4 bases, with 11 bases between them. Looked up from germline, CDR1 is SGHRS and CDR2 is YFSETQ. The CDR3 region is CASSLYGGGTEAFF. The CDR3 region has the DNA TGCGCCAGCAGCTTGTATGGAGGTGGCACTGAAGCTTTCTTT.

This chain links TRBV19 with TRBJ1-2; 7 nucleotides line up with TRBD1. The J segment lost 4 bases and the V segment lost 6 bases, leaving 14 bases of the junction unmatched. The CDR3 runs to 16 residues. Germline CDR1 is LNHDA and CDR2 is SQIVND (reference sequence). Here the CDR3 DNA reads TGTGCCAGTAGCAAAGACTCCTACAGGGGATCCTATGGCTACACCTTC. This sequence encodes CASSKDSYRGSYGYTF.

J is TRBJ2-1 and V is TRBV6-1; 13 bases match TRBD2. The CDR3 covers 18 residues. V shed 4 bases, J shed 6 bases, and the junction held 12 bases outside the gene matches. The germline gives CDR1 MNHNS, CDR2 SASEGT. The CDR3 nucleotides read TGTGCCAGCAGTGCCGGACTAGCGGGGGCCTTAGAGACCAATGAGCAGTTCTTC. It yields the protein CASSAGLAGALETNEQFF.